This TCR beta chain was identified in a study of IL-32 and malignant T cell survival in cutaneous lymphoma listed by TCRdb under 2021. For context, the study as a whole: High-throughput TCR sequencing was used to test whether the TCR Vbeta+ T cells that survived in IL-32 cultures belonged to the malignant clone rather than being benign T cells with the same Vbeta. Samples from two CTCL donors were studied by high-throughput TCR sequencing, and IL-32beta was confirmed to support malignant T cell survival in vitro.

Blood samples came from patients with leukemic cutaneous T cell lymphoma (Sezary syndrome) treated at a US cutaneous lymphoma program. Peripheral blood mononuclear cells were isolated from patient blood by Ficoll centrifugation. Reading from cysteine to phenylalanine, the CDR3 counts 12 amino acids. The only DNA kept is the CDR3, 36 bases in frame from the first base. Deletion took 0 bases off V and 11 bases off J, with a span of 8 bases between the germline ends. From the germline V gene, CDR1 is SGHRS and CDR2 is YFSETQ. Genomic DNA was extracted with the QIAamp DNA Mini kit and was profiled by immunoSEQ with about 85-450 ng of DNA template. Imported from immuneACCESS, the table was reduced by TCRdb to in-frame sequences with V and J called. These copies leave out some clones; in studies compared against another copy, an unresolved V gene accounts for under half, and the cause of the remainder is not known. The sample profile shows around 2,200 clones; about four fifths of them were found once. The biggest ten clones account for roughly 50% of the sample.

Comment on this clone: Its antigen is currently not known. Base qualities were left out, and no much larger clone turns up one base away.

Overall study results and their limits: No exact culture duration for the TCR-sequenced samples was stated in the methods. TCR sequencing showed that malignant T cell TCRs persisted after in vitro culture with IL-32beta. The kinetics of enhanced malignant T cell survival in culture differed somewhat from one CTCL blood donor to another. IL-32beta appeared to promote malignant T cell survival in vitro by inducing large CD14+ antigen-presenting cells that lowered apoptosis.

The sequenced sample was blood, obtained on day 0. The chain employs TRBV5-1 and TRBJ2-2, with TRBD2 tentatively as D gene (5 bases match). The source is a human donor with cutaneous T cell lymphoma. The CDR3 sequence is CASSLAGVELFF. In nucleotide form, the sequence is TGCGCCAGCAGCTTGGCCGGGGTTGAGCTGTTTTTT.